The rows below give T cell receptor beta chains drawn from one sample of a study of T cell repertoires in cytomegalovirus infection. TCRdb recomputed calls from the reads with MiXCR, one row per CDR3 protein. This sample yields 110,000 to 150,000 distinct CDR3 sequences, of which more than 25% are seen a single time; around 50% belongs to the top ten. What these receptors recognize is not known. The sample consisted of CD8+ T cells from cultured PBMCs, taken from culture after CMV antigen stimulation. These TCRs come from a human donor in good health (CMV status not recorded). Some clones in this sample may be carry-over from other donors' samples. Both conserved end residues are part of each CDR3. The D gene is left open where the match is weak. Expanded clones get a size class; other rows say once, few or many, or leave the size out.

cdr3_aa cdr3_nt d_call j_call clone_size v_call
CSARDLSPEAFF TGCAGTGCTAGAGATTTAAGCCCTGAAGCTTTCTTT . TRBJ1-1 . TRBV20-1
CASSLALLPTGPKTEAFF TGTGCCAGCAGTTTAGCGTTGCTCCCTACAGGGCCAAAGACTGAAGCTTTCTTT . TRBJ1-1 few TRBV12-3/TRBV12-4
CASSSAAGETQYF TGTGCCAGCAGTTCGGCGGCGGGAGAGACCCAGTACTTC . TRBJ2-5 . TRBV12-3/TRBV12-4
CASSPGIGNSPLHF TGTGCCAGCAGCCCCGGGATTGGGAATTCACCCCTCCACTTT . TRBJ1-6 . TRBV7-2
CASSLLAGGPKDTQYF TGTGCCAGCAGCTTACTAGCGGGGGGGCCGAAAGATACGCAGTATTTT TRBD2 TRBJ2-3 few TRBV7-2
CASILGGGAYNEQFF TGTGCCAGCATCCTAGGGGGGGGGGCCTACAATGAGCAGTTCTTC . TRBJ2-1 many TRBV12-3/TRBV12-4
CASSGGPPGTGELFF TGTGCCAGCAGTGGGGGACCGCCGGGCACCGGGGAGCTGTTTTTT . TRBJ2-2 few TRBV6-6
CASSSLPGVENTEAFF TGTGCCAGCAGTTCTCTCCCCGGGGTGGAGAACACTGAAGCTTTCTTT . TRBJ1-1 few TRBV12-3/TRBV12-4
CASTRPPEAFF TGTGCCAGCACCCGACCCCCTGAAGCTTTCTTT . TRBJ1-1 . TRBV2
CASSYFGDTEAFF TGTGCCAGCAGTTACTTTGGAGACACTGAAGCTTTCTTT . TRBJ1-1 . TRBV6-5